This T cell receptor beta chain was sequenced during a study of blood T cell repertoires in COVID-19. Profiled with immunoSEQ multiplex PCR; TCRdb holds only in-frame clones, not every one. The data contain 350,000 or so clones, around four fifths of them singletons. The CDR3 length is 15 residues. Looked up from germline, CDR1 is SGHDT and CDR2 is YYEEEE. Trimming shortened V by 5 bases and J by 9 bases, and 22 bases separated the two germline ends. This chain joins TRBV5-6 and TRBJ2-3; D is unclear. Sequencing was done on a sample of peripheral blood. This TCR was recovered from a man aged 25-40 years with active or convalescent COVID-19. DNA for the CDR3: TGTGCCAGCAGTTTTGACCCCAGCGTCCCACGGACGCAGTATTTT. The encoded protein is CASSFDPSVPRTQYF.